These T cell receptor beta chains were read from a single sample in a study of blood T cell repertoires in COVID-19. TCRdb keeps only in-frame clones here, not all; method: immunoSEQ multiplex PCR. The sample has under 300,000 clones, over 75% seen once. The sequenced sample consisted of peripheral blood. The source is a human donor in a cohort sampled during active COVID-19. Each CDR3 is given with its conserved first and last residue. A D gene is named only where the DNA matches it firmly. Only part of the rows carry a size: once, few, many, or a class if the clone is expanded.

j_gene | v_gene | d_gene | abundance | CDR3aa | CDR3nt
TRBJ1-1 | TRBV2 | - | - | CATYRDMNTEAFF | TGTGCCACCTACAGGGATATGAACACTGAAGCTTTCTTT
TRBJ2-7 | TRBV7-2 | - | - | CASSPSFPIRGEQYF | TGTGCCAGCAGTCCCTCATTTCCCATTAGAGGTGAGCAGTACTTC
TRBJ1-6 | TRBV7-9 | - | few | CASSLGSSYNSPLHF | TGTGCCAGCAGCTTAGGTAGCTCCTATAATTCACCCCTCCACTTT
TRBJ1-6 | TRBV28 | - | - | CASRLQGFYDSPLHF | TGTGCCAGCAGACTCCAGGGTTTCTATGATTCACCCCTCCACTTT
TRBJ2-5 | TRBV12-3/TRBV12-4 | - | - | CASRTGETQYF | TGTGCCAGCAGGACCGGGGAGACCCAGTACTTC
TRBJ1-6 | TRBV7-9 | - | - | CASSRDNSPLHF | TGTGCCAGCAGCCGTGATAATTCACCCCTCCACTTT
TRBJ2-7 | TRBV7-2 | TRBD2 | - | CASSPSGRAGEQYF | TGTGCCAGCAGCCCTAGCGGGAGGGCCGGGGAGCAGTACTTC
TRBJ2-1 | TRBV15 | - | - | CATSRVPSGRNEQFF | TGTGCCACCAGCAGAGTACCGAGCGGTCGCAATGAGCAGTTCTTC
TRBJ1-4 | TRBV19 | TRBD1 | - | CASSTGQGATNEKLFF | TGTGCCAGTAGTACGGGACAGGGCGCAACTAATGAAAAACTGTTTTTT
TRBJ1-5 | TRBV30 | - | - | CAWSLRYSNQPQHF | TGTGCCTGGAGTCTGCGATATAGCAATCAGCCCCAGCATTTT
TRBJ2-1 | TRBV10-1 | - | few | CASSPTRYNEQFF | TGCGCCAGCAGTCCAACGAGATACAATGAGCAGTTCTTC
TRBJ1-6 | TRBV6-6 | - | - | CAAGTRLSPLHF | TGTGCCGCCGGGACACGCCTTTCACCCCTCCACTTT
TRBJ2-3 | TRBV18 | TRBD2 | - | CASSPSTSDTDTQYF | TGTGCCAGCTCACCAAGCACTAGCGACACAGATACGCAGTATTTT